This T cell receptor beta chain was captured in a study of cytomegalovirus exposure and HLA in healthy donors. In germline, CDR1 is LNHDA, CDR2 SQIVND (reference sequence). CDR3 length equals 13 residues. The PCR used 60 Vbeta and 13 Jbeta primers. Assay used: immunoSEQ multiplex PCR; TCRdb lists only in-frame clones, some missing. The sample holds approximately 240,000 clones, roughly 80% seen once. This clone was seen just once. The junction departs from germline at one end; a sequencing error may be responsible. The sample consisted of PBMCs. The V call is TRBV19, the J call TRBJ1-1; 8 bases fit TRBD1. The source is a woman between 35 and 50 years old in good health and CMV-seropositive. The CDR3, as DNA: TGTGCCAGTAGTGTAGACAGGGGCACTGAAGCTTTCTTT. Translating gives CASSVDRGTEAFF.